The source of this T cell receptor (beta chain) is a study of shared clonotypes between healthy human individuals. The CDR3 totals 13 residues. Germline-derived CDR1 and CDR2 are SGHAT and FQNNGV. V was cut by 4 bases and J by 3 bases, with 10 bases left in between. Clones were read by immunoSEQ multiplex PCR, and TCRdb kept only the in-frame ones, dropping some. The sample contains about 460,000 clones, over 60% of which appear only once. This TCR came from a woman aged 40 to 55 in good health. Some clones in this sample may be carry-over from other donors' samples. The chain uses TRBV11-2 and TRBJ2-7, with D perhaps matching TRBD2 (5 bases). The material sequenced was PBMCs. The CDR3 DNA sequence: TGTGCCAGCAGCTGGTGGGAGAACTACGAGCAGTACTTC. Its translation is CASSWWENYEQYF. Supplemented by reference TRBV11-2 and TRBJ2-7, the full variable domain reads EAGVAQSPRYKIIEKRQSVAFWCNPISGHATLYWYQQILGQGPKLLIQFQNNGVVDDSQLPKDRFSAERLKGVDSTLKIQPAKLEDSAVYLCASSWWENYEQYFGPGTRLTVT.